This TCR beta chain was observed in a study of response to subunit inactivated influenza vaccine (dated 2018 in TCRdb). A note on the overall study: To follow how T cells responded to a trivalent subunit inactivated influenza vaccine, the researchers relied on deep quantitative profiling of the T cell receptor repertoire. Overall study results and their limits: It was suggested by the authors that each seasonal influenza vaccination may recruit only a limited number of new T cells.

The CDR3 sequence holds 13 residues, the cysteine and phenylalanine included. Solely the CDR3 DNA is kept, with 39 bases framed from the first base. Deletion took 2 bases off V and 2 bases off J, with a span of 8 bases between the germline ends. CDR1 and CDR2, per the germline V gene, are SQVTM and ANQGSEA. Remarks on this clonotype: Its antigen remains undetermined. It has no much larger one-base neighbor in the sample; base qualities were not kept.

The library was obtained by RT-PCR. TCRdb lists the instrument as Illumina HiSeq 2500. TCRdb took the public reads, trimmed them with fastp at Q25, ran MiXCR for clone calling and kept in-frame beta chains. Records with the same CDR3 protein are collapsed into one entry carrying the most frequent genes and DNA. In this sample the table shows over 800,000 distinct CDR3 sequences, over 20% of which occur a single time. 10% of the sample comes from the top ten. The TCR was taken from a man in his fifties or sixties who received an inactivated influenza vaccine. Donor details come from another sample of the same person, matched by shared clones. The sample here was PBMCs from blood, taken 5 days after vaccination. The chain was built from TRBV29-1 and TRBJ2-3; a confident D gene designation cannot be given. The DNA sequence reads TGCAGCGTTGAACTTCCCTACACAGATACGCAGTATTTT. Its translation reads: CSVELPYTDTQYF.